Listed here is a single T cell receptor beta chain. This clonotype was observed a few times. What this receptor recognizes is not known. No per-base quality is available; no much larger clone lies one base away. The study was a case-control design nested within a healthcare worker cohort in London, UK, with weekly nasopharyngeal swab PCR tests and blood sampling. Healthcare workers were recruited during the week of the UK lockdown, between 23 and 31 March 2020, and followed weekly for up to about 15 weeks. These data belong to a study of early T cells in non-severe SARS-CoV-2 infection (dated by TCRdb to the early 2020s). Broadly, across the study: TCR sequencing used bulk RNA from unsorted whole blood, so alpha and beta chains could not be paired.

What the research found in general, with its limitations: Matching against VDJdb was skewed toward anti-spike CD8 responses, likely underestimated virus-specific expansions, and missed private and CD4 specificities.

Library prep was done by 5' RACE. The sequencing machine was a NextSeq 500. To correct for sequencing error and PCR bias, the TCR library protocol tagged individual cDNA molecules with unique molecular identifiers. Both TCR alpha and beta chains were sequenced, and tight co-correlation was observed between alpha and beta sequence abundances in each sample. Per the authors' processing: Decombinator V4 was used to annotate TCR sequences for V gene, J gene and CDR3. Expanded TCRs were defined as changing significantly between any two time points under a Poisson model with p below 0.0001. TCR abundances were normalised to the total number of TCRs sequenced per sample and were expressed as counts per million. TRAV1-2 paired with TRAJ12, TRAJ20 or TRAJ33 defined MAIT TCRs, while TRAV10 paired with TRAJ18 defined iNKT TCRs. A search of VDJdb, accessed on 1 November 2021, was run for TCRs annotated to CMV, EBV and SARS-CoV-2, with TCRs annotated for multiple antigens excluded. TCRdb reran the public reads through fastp at Q25 and MiXCR, keeping productive beta chains. Each entry merges the rows of one CDR3 protein and shows their most common DNA and genes. These V and J calls are TCRdb output, not the study's own analysis. Present in this sample are roughly 40,000 distinct CDR3 sequences, 10% to 15% of which were seen just once. The ten largest clones represent more than 15% of the sample.

From its cysteine to its phenylalanine, the CDR3 spans 14 amino acids. CDR3 DNA only is kept here, 42 bases in frame from base 1. CDR1 SGHAT and CDR2 FQNNGV are derived from the germline V gene. V lost 3 bases and J lost 1 base; the stretch between them is 7 bases long. The chain uses TRBV11-2 and TRBJ2-1; TRBD1 is perhaps the D gene, given 6 matching bases. The receptor's source is an adult who was a healthcare worker with PCR-confirmed SARS-CoV-2 infection or an uninfected control (not recorded which). Sequencing was performed on whole blood. The nucleotide sequence reads TGTGCCAGCAGCTTGAGGGGGTCCTACAATGAGCAGTTCTTC. This gives the protein CASSLRGSYNEQFF. The CDR3, completed at both ends by the reference TRBV11-2 and TRBJ2-1 genes, gives the full variable domain EAGVAQSPRYKIIEKRQSVAFWCNPISGHATLYWYQQILGQGPKLLIQFQNNGVVDDSQLPKDRFSAERLKGVDSTLKIQPAKLEDSAVYLCASSLRGSYNEQFFGPGTRLTVL.